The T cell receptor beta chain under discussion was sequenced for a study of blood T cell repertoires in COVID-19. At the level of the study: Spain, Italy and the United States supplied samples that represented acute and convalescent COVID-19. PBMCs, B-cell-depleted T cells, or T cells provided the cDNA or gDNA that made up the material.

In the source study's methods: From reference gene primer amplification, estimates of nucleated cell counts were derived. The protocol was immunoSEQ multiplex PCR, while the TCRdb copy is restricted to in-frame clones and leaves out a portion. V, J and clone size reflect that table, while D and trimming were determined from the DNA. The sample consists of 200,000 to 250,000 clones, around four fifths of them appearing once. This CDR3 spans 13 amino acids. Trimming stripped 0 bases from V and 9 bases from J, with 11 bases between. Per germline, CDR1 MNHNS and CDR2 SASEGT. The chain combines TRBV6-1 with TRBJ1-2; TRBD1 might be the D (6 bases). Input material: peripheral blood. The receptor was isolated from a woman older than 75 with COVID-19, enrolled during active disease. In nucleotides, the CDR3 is TGTGCCAGCAGTGAAGCATTACAGGGTCGCTACACCTTC. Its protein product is CASSEALQGRYTF.